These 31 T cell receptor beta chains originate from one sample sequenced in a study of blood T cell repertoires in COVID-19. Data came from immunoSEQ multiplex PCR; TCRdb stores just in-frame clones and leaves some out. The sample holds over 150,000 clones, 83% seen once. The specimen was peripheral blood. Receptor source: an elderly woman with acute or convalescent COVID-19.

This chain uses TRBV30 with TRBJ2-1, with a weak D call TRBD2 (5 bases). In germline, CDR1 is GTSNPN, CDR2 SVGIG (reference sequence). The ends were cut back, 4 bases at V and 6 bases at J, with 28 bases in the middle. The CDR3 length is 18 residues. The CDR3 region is CAWKAPVWTRRVSNEQFF. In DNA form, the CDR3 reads TGTGCCTGGAAAGCCCCCGTCTGGACTCGCCGGGTGAGCAATGAGCAGTTCTTC. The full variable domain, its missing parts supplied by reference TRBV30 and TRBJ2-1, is SQTIHQWPATLVQPVGSPLSLECTVEGTSNPNLYWYRQAAGRGLQLLFYSVGIGQISSEVPQNLSASRPQDRQFILSSKKLLLSDSGFYLCAWKAPVWTRRVSNEQFFGPGTRLTVL.

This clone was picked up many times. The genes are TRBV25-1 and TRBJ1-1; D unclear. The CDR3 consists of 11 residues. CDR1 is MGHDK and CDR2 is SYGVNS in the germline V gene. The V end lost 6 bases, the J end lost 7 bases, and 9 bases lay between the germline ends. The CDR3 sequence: CASRVGNEAFF. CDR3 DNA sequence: TGTGCCAGCAGAGTCGGGAATGAAGCTTTCTTT. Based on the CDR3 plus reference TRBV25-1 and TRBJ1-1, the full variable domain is EADIYQTPRYLVIGTGKKITLECSQTMGHDKMYWYQQDPGMELHLIHYSYGVNSTEKGDLSSESTVSRIRTEHFPLTLESARPSHTSQYLCASRVGNEAFFGQGTRLTVV.

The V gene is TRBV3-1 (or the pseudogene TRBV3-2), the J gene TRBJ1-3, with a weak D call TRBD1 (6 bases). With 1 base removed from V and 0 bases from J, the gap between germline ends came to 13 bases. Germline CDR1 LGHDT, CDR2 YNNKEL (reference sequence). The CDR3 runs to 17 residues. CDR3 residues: CASSQARGANSGNTIYF. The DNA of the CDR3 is TGTGCCAGCAGCCAAGCACGGGGGGCTAACTCTGGAAACACCATATATTTT.

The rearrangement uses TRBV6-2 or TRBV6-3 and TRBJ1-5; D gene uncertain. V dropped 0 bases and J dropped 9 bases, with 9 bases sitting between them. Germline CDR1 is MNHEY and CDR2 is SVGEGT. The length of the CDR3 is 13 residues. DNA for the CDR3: TGTGCCAGCAGTTACTCTCCTTCCTGGCCCCAGCATTTT. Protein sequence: CASSYSPSWPQHF.

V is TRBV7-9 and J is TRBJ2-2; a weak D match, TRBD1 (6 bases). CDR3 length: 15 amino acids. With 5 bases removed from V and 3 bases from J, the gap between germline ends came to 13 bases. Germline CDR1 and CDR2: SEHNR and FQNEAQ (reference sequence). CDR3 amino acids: CASSPRAGDTGELFF. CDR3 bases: TGTGCCAGCAGCCCACGGGCAGGGGACACCGGGGAGCTGTTTTTT.

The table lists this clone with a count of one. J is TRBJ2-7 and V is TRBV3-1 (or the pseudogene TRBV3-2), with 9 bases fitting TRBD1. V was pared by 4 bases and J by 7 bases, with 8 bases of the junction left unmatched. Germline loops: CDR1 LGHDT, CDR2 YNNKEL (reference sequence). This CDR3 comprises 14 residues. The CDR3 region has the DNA TGTGCCAGCAGCCCGATGGACAGGGGTGGGGAGCAGTACTTC. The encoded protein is CASSPMDRGGEQYF.

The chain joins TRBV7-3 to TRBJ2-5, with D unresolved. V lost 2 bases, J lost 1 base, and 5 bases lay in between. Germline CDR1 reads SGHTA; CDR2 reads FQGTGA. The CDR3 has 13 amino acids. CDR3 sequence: CASSLAAQETQYF. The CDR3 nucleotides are TGTGCCAGCAGCTTAGCGGCCCAAGAGACCCAGTACTTC.

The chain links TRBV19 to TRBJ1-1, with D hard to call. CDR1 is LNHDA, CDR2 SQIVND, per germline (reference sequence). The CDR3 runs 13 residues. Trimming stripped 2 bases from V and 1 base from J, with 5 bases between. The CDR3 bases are TGTGCCAGTAGTATACAGGAGAACACTGAAGCTTTCTTT. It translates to CASSIQENTEAFF.

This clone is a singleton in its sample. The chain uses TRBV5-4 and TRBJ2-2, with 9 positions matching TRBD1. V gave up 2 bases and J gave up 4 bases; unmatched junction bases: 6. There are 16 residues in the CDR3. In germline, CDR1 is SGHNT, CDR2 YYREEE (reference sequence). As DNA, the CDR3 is TGTGCCAGCAGCTTACCGGGACAGGGCGTCACCGGGGAGCTGTTTTTT. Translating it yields CASSLPGQGVTGELFF. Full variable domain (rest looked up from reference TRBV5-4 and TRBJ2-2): ETGVTQSPTHLIKTRGQQVTLRCSSQSGHNTVSWYQQALGQGPQFIFQYYREEENGRGNFPPRFSGLQFPNYSSELNVNALELDDSALYLCASSLPGQGVTGELFFGEGSRLTVL.

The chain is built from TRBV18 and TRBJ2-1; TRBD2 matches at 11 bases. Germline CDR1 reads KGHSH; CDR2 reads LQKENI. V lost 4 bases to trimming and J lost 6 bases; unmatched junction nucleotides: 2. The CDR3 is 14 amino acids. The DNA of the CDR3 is TGTGCCAGCTCACTAACTAGCGGGAGCAATGAGCAGTTCTTC. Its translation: CASSLTSGSNEQFF.

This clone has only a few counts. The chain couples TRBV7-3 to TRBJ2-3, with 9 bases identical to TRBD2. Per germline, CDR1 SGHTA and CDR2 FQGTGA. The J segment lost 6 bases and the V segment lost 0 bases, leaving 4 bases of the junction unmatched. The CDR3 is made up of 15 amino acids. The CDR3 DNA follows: TGTGCCAGCAGCTTAACTAGCGGGGGTTCTGATACGCAGTATTTT. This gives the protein CASSLTSGGSDTQYF.

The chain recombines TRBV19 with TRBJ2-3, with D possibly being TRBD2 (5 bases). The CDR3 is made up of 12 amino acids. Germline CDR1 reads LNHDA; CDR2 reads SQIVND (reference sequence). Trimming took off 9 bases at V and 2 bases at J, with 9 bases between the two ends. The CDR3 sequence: CASGEFTDTQYF. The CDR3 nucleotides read TGTGCCAGCGGGGAATTCACAGATACGCAGTATTTT.

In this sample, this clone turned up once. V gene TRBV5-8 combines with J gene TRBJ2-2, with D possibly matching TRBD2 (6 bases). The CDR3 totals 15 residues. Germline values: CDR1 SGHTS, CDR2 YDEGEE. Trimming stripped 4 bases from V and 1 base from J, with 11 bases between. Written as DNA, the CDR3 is TGTGCCAGCAGCCCCGGCGGGATGAACACCGGGGAGCTGTTTTTT. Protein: CASSPGGMNTGELFF. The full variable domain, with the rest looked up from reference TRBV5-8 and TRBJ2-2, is EAGVTQSPTHLIKTRGQQATLRCSPISGHTSVYWYQQALGLGLQFLLWYDEGEERNRGNFPPRFSGRQFPNYSSELNVNALELEDSALYLCASSPGGMNTGELFFGEGSRLTVL.

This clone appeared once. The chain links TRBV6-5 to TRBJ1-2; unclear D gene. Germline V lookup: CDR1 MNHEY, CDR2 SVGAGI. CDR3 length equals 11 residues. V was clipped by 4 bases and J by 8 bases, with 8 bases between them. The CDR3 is CASSSPSGYTF. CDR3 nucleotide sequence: TGTGCCAGCAGTTCCCCGAGCGGCTACACCTTC.

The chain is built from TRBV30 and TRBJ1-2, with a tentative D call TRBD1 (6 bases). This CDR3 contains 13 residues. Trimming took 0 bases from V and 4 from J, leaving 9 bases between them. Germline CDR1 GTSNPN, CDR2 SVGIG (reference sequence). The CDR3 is CAWSVKGVYGYTF. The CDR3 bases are TGTGCCTGGAGTGTAAAGGGGGTCTATGGCTACACCTTC.

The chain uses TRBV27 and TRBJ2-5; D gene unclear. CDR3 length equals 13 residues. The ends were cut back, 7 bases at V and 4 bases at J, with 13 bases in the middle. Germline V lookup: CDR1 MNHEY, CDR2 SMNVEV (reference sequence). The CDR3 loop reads CASKPAPGETQYF. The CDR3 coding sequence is TGTGCCAGCAAGCCAGCGCCTGGAGAGACCCAGTACTTC.

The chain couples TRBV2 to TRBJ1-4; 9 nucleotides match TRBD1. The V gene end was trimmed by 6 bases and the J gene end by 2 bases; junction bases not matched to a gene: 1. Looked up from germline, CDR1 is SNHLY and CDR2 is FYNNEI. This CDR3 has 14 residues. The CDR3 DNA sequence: TGTGCCAGCAGGACAGGGGGGACTAATGAAAAACTGTTTTTT. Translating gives CASRTGGTNEKLFF.

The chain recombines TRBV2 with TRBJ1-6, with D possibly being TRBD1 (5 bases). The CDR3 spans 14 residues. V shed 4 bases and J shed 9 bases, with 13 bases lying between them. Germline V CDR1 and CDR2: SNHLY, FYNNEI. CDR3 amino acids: CASSVGPGGSPLHF. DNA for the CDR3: TGTGCCAGCAGTGTGGGACCCGGGGGTTCACCCCTCCACTTT.

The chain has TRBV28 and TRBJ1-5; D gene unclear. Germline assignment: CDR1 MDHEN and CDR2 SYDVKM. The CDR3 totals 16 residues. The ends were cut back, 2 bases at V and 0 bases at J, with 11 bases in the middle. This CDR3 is CASSLLLRISNQPQHF. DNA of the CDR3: TGTGCCAGCAGTTTACTCCTGCGGATTAGCAATCAGCCCCAGCATTTT.

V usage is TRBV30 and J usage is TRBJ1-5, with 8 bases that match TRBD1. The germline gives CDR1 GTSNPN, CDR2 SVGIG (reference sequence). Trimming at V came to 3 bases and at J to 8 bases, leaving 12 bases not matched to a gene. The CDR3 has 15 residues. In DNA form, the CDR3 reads TGTGCCTGGAGATCCGGGACAGGCGCCGGCGAGCCCCAGCATTTT. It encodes CAWRSGTGAGEPQHF.

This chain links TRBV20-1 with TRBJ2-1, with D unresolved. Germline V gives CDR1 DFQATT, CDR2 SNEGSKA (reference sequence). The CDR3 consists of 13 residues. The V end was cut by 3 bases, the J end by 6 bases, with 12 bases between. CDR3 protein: CSASFSPVNEQFF. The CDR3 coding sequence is TGCAGTGCTAGTTTTTCACCGGTCAATGAGCAGTTCTTC.

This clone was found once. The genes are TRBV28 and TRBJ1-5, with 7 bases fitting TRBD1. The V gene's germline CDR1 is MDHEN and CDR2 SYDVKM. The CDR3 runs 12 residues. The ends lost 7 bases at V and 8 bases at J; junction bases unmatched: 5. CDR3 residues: CASTQGGKPQHF. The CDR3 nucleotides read TGTGCCAGCACCCAGGGGGGAAAGCCCCAGCATTTT.

The CDR3 DNA sequence: TGTGCCAGCAGCGTAGCTACAGGCGATCCTAGGGAAGCTTTCTTT. Amino acid sequence: CASSVATGDPREAFF. The rearrangement links TRBV9 to TRBJ1-1, with D maybe TRBD1 (5 bases). Germline CDR1 and CDR2: SGDLS and YYNGEE. Trimming stripped 0 bases from V and 8 bases from J, with 17 bases between. The CDR3 loop spans 15 amino acids. The variable domain in full, completed from reference TRBV9 and TRBJ1-1, reads DSGVTQTPKHLITATGQRVTLRCSPRSGDLSVYWYQQSLDQGLQFLIQYYNGEERAKGNILERFSAQQFPDLHSELNLSSLELGDSALYFCASSVATGDPREAFFGQGTRLTVV.

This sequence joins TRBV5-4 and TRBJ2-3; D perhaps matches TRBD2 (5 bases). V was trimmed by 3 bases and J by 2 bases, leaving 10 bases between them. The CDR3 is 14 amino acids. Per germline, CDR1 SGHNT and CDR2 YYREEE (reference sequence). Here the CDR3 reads CASSWFGNTDTQYF. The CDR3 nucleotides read TGTGCCAGCAGCTGGTTCGGGAACACAGATACGCAGTATTTT. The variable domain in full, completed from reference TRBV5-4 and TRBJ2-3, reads ETGVTQSPTHLIKTRGQQVTLRCSSQSGHNTVSWYQQALGQGPQFIFQYYREEENGRGNFPPRFSGLQFPNYSSELNVNALELDDSALYLCASSWFGNTDTQYFGPGTRLTVL.

CDR3 in amino acids: CASSSLRGPGSPLHF. CDR3 coding DNA: TGTGCCAGCAGCTCCCTCCGCGGGCCAGGCTCACCCCTCCACTTT. V and J are TRBV7-2 and TRBJ1-6; no reliable D call. V was pared by 4 bases and J by 10 bases, with 17 bases between. CDR1 SGHTA and CDR2 FQGNSA come from the germline V gene. The length of the CDR3 is 15 residues.

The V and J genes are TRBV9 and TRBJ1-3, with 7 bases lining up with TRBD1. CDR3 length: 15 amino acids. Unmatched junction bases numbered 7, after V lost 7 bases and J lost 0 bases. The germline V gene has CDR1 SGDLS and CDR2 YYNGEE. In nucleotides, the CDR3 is TGTGCCAGCGCACTCTCAGGGGGCTCTGGAAACACCATATATTTT. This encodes CASALSGGSGNTIYF.

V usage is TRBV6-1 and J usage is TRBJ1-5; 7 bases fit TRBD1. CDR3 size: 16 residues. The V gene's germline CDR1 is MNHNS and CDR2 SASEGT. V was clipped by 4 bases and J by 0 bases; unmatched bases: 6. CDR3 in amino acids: CASSALTGYSNQPQHF. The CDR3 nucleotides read TGTGCCAGCAGTGCTCTGACAGGGTATAGCAATCAGCCCCAGCATTTT.

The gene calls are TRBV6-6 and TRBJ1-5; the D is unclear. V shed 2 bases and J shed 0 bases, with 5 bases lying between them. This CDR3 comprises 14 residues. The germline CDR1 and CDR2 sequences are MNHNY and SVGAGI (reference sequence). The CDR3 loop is CASSYPNSNQPQHF. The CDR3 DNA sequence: TGTGCCAGCAGTTACCCCAATAGCAATCAGCCCCAGCATTTT.

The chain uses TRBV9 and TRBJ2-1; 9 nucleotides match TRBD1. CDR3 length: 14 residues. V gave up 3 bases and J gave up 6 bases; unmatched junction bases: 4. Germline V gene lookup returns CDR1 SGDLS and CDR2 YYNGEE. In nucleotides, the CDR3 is TGTGCCAGCAGCGCGGGACAGGGAGTCAATGAGCAGTTCTTC. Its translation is CASSAGQGVNEQFF.

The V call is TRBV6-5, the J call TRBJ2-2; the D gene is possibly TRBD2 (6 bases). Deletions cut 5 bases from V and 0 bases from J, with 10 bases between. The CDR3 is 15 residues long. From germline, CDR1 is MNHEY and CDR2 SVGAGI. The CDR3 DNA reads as TGTGCCAGCAGTCCGGGACTGGCGAACACCGGGGAGCTGTTTTTT. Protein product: CASSPGLANTGELFF.

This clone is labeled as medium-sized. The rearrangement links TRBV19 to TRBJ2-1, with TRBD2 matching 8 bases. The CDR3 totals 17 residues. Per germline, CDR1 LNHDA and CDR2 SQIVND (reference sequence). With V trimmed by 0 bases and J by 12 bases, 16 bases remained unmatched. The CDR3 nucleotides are TGTGCCAGTAGTATAGACCTAAACTGGGGTAGCGGGGCGGGGCAGTTCTTC. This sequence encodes CASSIDLNWGSGAGQFF.